One and the same sample provided the 20 T cell receptor beta chains below, sequenced in a study of blood T cell repertoires in COVID-19. Only in-frame clones appear in the TCRdb table, and some are missing; sequencing was by immunoSEQ multiplex PCR. The profile covers some 490,000 clones, with roughly nine tenths appearing a single time and approximately 8% taken by the ten largest. Sequencing used PBMCs or T cells enriched from blood (not recorded which). The receptors were gathered from a woman in her sixties who had recovered from COVID-19.

V gene TRBV10-3 combines with J gene TRBJ1-1, with TRBD1 matching over 7 bases. Germline lookup yields CDR1 ENHRY and CDR2 SYGVKD. The V gene end was trimmed by 5 bases and the J gene end by 6 bases; junction bases not matched to a gene: 15. The CDR3 covers 16 residues. CDR3 sequence (DNA): TGTGCCATCAGTAATACTACAGGGGTCTCGGGGTCTGAAGCTTTCTTT. Its translation: CAISNTTGVSGSEAFF.

The chain is built from TRBV9 and TRBJ2-2; 10 positions agree with TRBD1. Germline CDR1 is SGDLS and CDR2 is YYNGEE. Trimming cost V 3 bases and J 7 bases; bases outside gene matches: 6. The CDR3 extends over 15 amino acids. The CDR3 DNA sequence: TGTGCCAGCAGCGGACAGGGGGCAAGTGGCGGGGAGCTGTTTTTT. Translation: CASSGQGASGGELFF. The whole variable domain, remainder taken from reference TRBV9 and TRBJ2-2, is DSGVTQTPKHLITATGQRVTLRCSPRSGDLSVYWYQQSLDQGLQFLIQYYNGEERAKGNILERFSAQQFPDLHSELNLSSLELGDSALYFCASSGQGASGGELFFGEGSRLTVL.

The chain uses TRBV6-6 and TRBJ1-2; D is unclear. Germline CDR1 reads MNHNY; CDR2 reads SVGAGI (reference sequence). V was trimmed by 7 bases and J by 2 bases, leaving 20 bases between them. CDR3 length: 16 amino acids. The CDR3 nucleotides are TGTGCCAGCACTTATCTCCCGGACCGGGAAAACTATGGCTACACCTTC. Translating it yields CASTYLPDRENYGYTF.

The chain couples TRBV12-5 to TRBJ2-2; weak D call: TRBD2 (6 bases). Germline values: CDR1 LGHNT, CDR2 FRNRAP. This CDR3 has 16 amino acids. Trimming stripped 0 bases from V and 6 bases from J, with 14 bases between. CDR3 DNA: TGTGCTAGTGGTTTGGTAGAGGCGGGGTACCCCGGGGAGCTGTTTTTT. Translating gives CASGLVEAGYPGELFF.

The chain has TRBV28 and TRBJ1-2; D unclear. Germline CDR1 MDHEN, CDR2 SYDVKM. The V end was cut by 6 bases, the J end by 8 bases, with 10 bases between. CDR3 length: 11 residues. The CDR3 reads CASSLSRGYTF. Written as DNA, the CDR3 is TGTGCCAGCAGCCTCTCGAGGGGCTACACCTTC.

The chain couples TRBV30 to TRBJ2-3; tentatively, D is TRBD1 (5 bases). Germline V gene lookup returns CDR1 GTSNPN and CDR2 SVGIG (reference sequence). Trimming took off 0 bases at V and 0 bases at J, with 13 bases between the two ends. This CDR3 is built from 16 residues. The DNA of the CDR3 is TGTGCCTGGAGTGTCCCGAGACAGAGTAGCACAGATACGCAGTATTTT. This translates into CAWSVPRQSSTDTQYF.

The chain couples TRBV15 to TRBJ2-7; TRBD2 matches 7 bases. The ends lost 1 base at V and 4 bases at J; junction bases unmatched: 7. The CDR3 length is 15 residues. Germline V gene data show CDR1 as LNHNV and CDR2 as YYDKDF (reference sequence). This chain's CDR3 is CATSRGADGGYEQYF. CDR3 DNA: TGTGCCACCAGCAGAGGAGCGGACGGGGGGTACGAGCAGTACTTC.

This rearrangement joins TRBV7-6 to TRBJ1-2, with TRBD1 matching 9 bases. Germline assignment: CDR1 SGHVS and CDR2 FNYEAQ. With V trimmed by 2 bases and J by 6 bases, 13 bases remained unmatched. This CDR3 is built from 17 residues. The CDR3 sequence: CASSLKTWTGEFHGYTF. The CDR3 DNA reads TGTGCCAGCAGCTTAAAGACTTGGACAGGGGAGTTTCATGGCTACACCTTC. The full variable domain, with the rest looked up from reference TRBV7-6 and TRBJ1-2, is GAGVSQSPRYKVTKRGQDVALRCDPISGHVSLYWYRQALGQGPEFLTYFNYEAQQDKSGLPNDRFSAERPEGSISTLTIQRTEQRDSAMYRCASSLKTWTGEFHGYTFGSGTRLTVV.

The chain combines TRBV12-5 with TRBJ1-2; the D gene is possibly TRBD1 (6 bases). Deletions cut 0 bases from V and 2 bases from J, with 13 bases between. The CDR3 runs 16 residues. Looked up from germline, CDR1 is LGHNT and CDR2 is FRNRAP. The CDR3 nucleotides read TGTGCTAGTGGTTTGGTCTCCGGGACACTGAACTATGGCTACACCTTC. It yields the protein CASGLVSGTLNYGYTF.

The V call is TRBV11-2, the J call TRBJ1-1; D may be TRBD1 (5 bases). In germline, CDR1 is SGHAT, CDR2 FQNNGV. The length of the CDR3 is 16 residues. The V end lost 7 bases, the J end lost 3 bases, and 21 bases lay between the germline ends. The CDR3 loop reads CASNKAGFEVDTEAFF. For the CDR3, the DNA is TGTGCCAGCAACAAGGCAGGGTTTGAGGTGGACACTGAAGCTTTCTTT.

The chain recombines TRBV3-1 (or the pseudogene TRBV3-2) with TRBJ2-7, with D perhaps TRBD2 (6 bases). Trimming took off 0 bases at V and 2 bases at J, with 20 bases between the two ends. Germline V CDR1 and CDR2: LGHDT, YNNKEL (reference sequence). CDR3 size: 18 residues. In DNA form, the CDR3 reads TGTGCCAGCAGCCAAGATATCGGGAGTGGGGACTCAACCTACGAGCAGTACTTC. The encoded protein is CASSQDIGSGDSTYEQYF.

J is TRBJ1-1 and V is TRBV27; 12 nucleotides match TRBD1. Germline V gives CDR1 MNHEY, CDR2 SMNVEV (reference sequence). The CDR3 is made up of 16 amino acids. V gave up 10 bases and J gave up 1 base; unmatched junction bases: 10. CDR3 nucleotides: TGTGCCACCTCTTTGAGGGACAGGGGGCAGAACACTGAAGCTTTCTTT. It yields the protein CATSLRDRGQNTEAFF.

The chain carries TRBV11-2 and TRBJ1-5; TRBD1 agrees at 7 bases. The germline V gene encodes CDR1 SGHAT and CDR2 FQNNGV. The CDR3 has 13 residues. The trim removed 5 bases at V and 4 bases at J, leaving 2 bases unmatched. The CDR3, as DNA: TGTGCCAGCAGCCCGACAGGGAATCAGCCCCAGCATTTT. This sequence encodes CASSPTGNQPQHF.

The sample holds one count of this clone. The chain carries TRBV28 and TRBJ1-5; TRBD1 agrees at 9 bases. Germline V gene data show CDR1 as MDHEN and CDR2 as SYDVKM. With 5 bases clipped from V and 2 bases from J, the junction kept 19 bases outside the gene matches. The length of the CDR3 is 20 residues. CDR3 bases: TGTGCCAGCAGTCCCCAAGCCGGGACAGGGCTACTTGTTGGCAATCAGCCCCAGCATTTT. It specifies CASSPQAGTGLLVGNQPQHF.

The chain joins TRBV7-8 to TRBJ1-2; a possible D gene is TRBD1 (6 bases). The V gene lost 1 base and the J gene lost 0 bases, with 12 bases spanning the gap. The CDR3 sequence is 16 residues long. Germline V gene lookup returns CDR1 SGHVS and CDR2 FQNEAQ. CDR3 coding DNA: TGTGCCAGCAGCTTAGGAAGCCCAGGGGCTAACTATGGCTACACCTTC. This encodes CASSLGSPGANYGYTF.

The chain couples TRBV14 to TRBJ1-4; D is possibly TRBD1 (6 bases). The CDR3 length is 15 residues. Germline CDR1 and CDR2: SGHDN and FVKESK. Trimming pared 3 bases from V and 10 bases from J, leaving 18 bases between. DNA for the CDR3: TGTGCCAGCAGCCAGCCAGGCCTAAGGGGGGGAAAACTGTTTTTT. Amino acids: CASSQPGLRGGKLFF.

The chain joins TRBV25-1 to TRBJ1-2; D is unresolved. The V end lost 5 bases, the J end lost 3 bases, and 7 bases lay between the germline ends. CDR3 length: 12 residues. The germline V gene encodes CDR1 MGHDK and CDR2 SYGVNS. CDR3 coding DNA: TGTGCCAGCAGTAACGGGGACTATGGCTACACCTTC. Amino acids: CASSNGDYGYTF.

The CDR3: CASRAAGGLTYNEQFF. The CDR3 coding sequence is TGTGCCAGCAGAGCTGCGGGGGGCTTAACCTACAATGAGCAGTTCTTC. The chain links TRBV3-1 (or the pseudogene TRBV3-2) to TRBJ2-1; 8 positions match TRBD2. Germline loops: CDR1 LGHDT, CDR2 YNNKEL (reference sequence). This CDR3 spans 16 amino acids. Germline trimming cut 6 bases from V and 2 bases from J; bases unmatched to any gene: 9.

The chain's CDR3 is CASSTYTGNYQPQHF. In DNA form, the CDR3 reads TGTGCCAGTAGTACCTACACAGGGAATTATCAGCCCCAGCATTTT. The rearrangement uses TRBV19 and TRBJ1-5; D may be TRBD1 (6 bases). Germline V gene data show CDR1 as LNHDA and CDR2 as SQIVND (reference sequence). V was shortened by 4 bases and J by 5 bases, with 15 bases between the two germline ends. The CDR3 consists of 15 residues.

V gene TRBV29-1 combines with J gene TRBJ2-1; TRBD2 agrees at 7 bases. Germline CDR1 reads SQVTM; CDR2 reads ANQGSEA. CDR3 length: 14 amino acids. V trimming: 4 bases; J trimming: 3 bases; junction bases outside the gene matches: 6. CDR3 DNA: TGCAGCGTTGGTGTCGGGGGGTACTACAATGAGCAGTTCTTC. Translation gives CSVGVGGYYNEQFF.